The present T cell receptor beta chain was sequenced within a study of PD-1 blockade in classical Hodgkin lymphoma. Study summary: Patients were dosed intravenously with nivolumab at 3 mg/kg every 2 weeks.

Trimming left V 6 bases short and J 1 base short, with 16 bases between. The CDR3 loop spans 15 amino acids. CDR1 and CDR2 from the germline V gene are MNHNS and SASEGT. The time point: cycle 4 day 1 (C4D1), after more than 5 weeks of nivolumab. Relapses following autologous stem cell transplantation were seen in all patients, with brentuximab vedotin exposure varying. Only in-frame clones appear in the TCRdb table, and some are missing; sequencing was by immunoSEQ multiplex PCR. This sample yields some 20,000 clones, of which around 80% are seen a single time; roughly 20% belongs to the top ten. The rearrangement links TRBV6-1 to TRBJ2-7, with D possibly TRBD1 on 6 matching bases. The input for sequencing was peripheral blood mononuclear cells (PBMCs), taken before the fourth cycle of nivolumab. This clonotype was sampled from a human donor with classical Hodgkin lymphoma. The CDR3 nucleotides read TGTGCCAGCAGAGACACAGGGTTAATATCCTACGAGCAGTACTTC. Translated: CASRDTGLISYEQYF.